These 28 T cell receptor beta chains were sequenced from one sample in a study of shared clonotypes between healthy human individuals. Libraries were prepared by immunoSEQ multiplex PCR; TCRdb keeps only in-frame clonotypes and omits some of them. The sample holds 600,000 or so clones, approximately 95% seen once. CD45RO-negative, CCR7-selected cells formed the naive CD8 fraction, which excluded terminally differentiated effector memory CD45RA+ cells. The sample comprised naive CD8+ T cells sorted from blood. Source of these receptors: a woman aged 25 to 39 in good health.

The rearrangement links TRBV10-2 to TRBJ2-1; TRBD2 aligns across 8 bases. Germline V gives CDR1 WSHSY, CDR2 SAAADI. V shed 2 bases, J shed 7 bases, and the junction held 7 bases outside the gene matches. This CDR3 is 15 amino acids long. CDR3 DNA: TGCGCCAGCAGTGAGGGAGCGGGAGAGGAAAATGAGCAGTTCTTC. This codes for CASSEGAGEENEQFF.

This clone was detected only once. The CDR3 here is CASSETSGRAYEQFF. DNA of the CDR3: TGTGCCAGCAGCGAAACTAGCGGGAGGGCCTATGAGCAGTTCTTC. The chain has TRBV9 and TRBJ2-1; 13 bases align to TRBD2. The CDR3 is 15 residues long. The trim removed 3 bases at V and 8 bases at J, leaving 5 bases unmatched. Germline CDR1 and CDR2: SGDLS and YYNGEE.

The chain employs TRBV14 and TRBJ2-5; the match to TRBD2 covers 7 bases. Judging by the DNA end, TRBJ2-7 fits better; the J call may be wrong. In germline, CDR1 is SGHDN, CDR2 FVKESK. CDR3 length: 16 amino acids. The CDR3 region is CASSGGSFAGDHEQYF. The CDR3 nucleotides are TGTGCCAGCAGCGGAGGGAGTTTCGCGGGAGACCACGAGCAGTACTTC.

V usage is TRBV5-1 and J usage is TRBJ2-7; D possibly matches TRBD1 or TRBD2 (5 bases each). Germline loops: CDR1 SGHRS, CDR2 YFSETQ. Trimming pared 0 bases from V and 4 bases from J, leaving 17 bases between. The CDR3 is made up of 16 amino acids. The CDR3 protein is CASSLGFGAVEYEQYF. CDR3 in DNA: TGCGCCAGCAGCTTGGGGTTCGGGGCGGTTGAGTACGAGCAGTACTTC.

This clone was seen once. The chain uses TRBV7-9 and TRBJ2-2; TRBD1 might be the D (5 bases). The CDR3 has 14 amino acids. V gave up 1 base and J gave up 4 bases, with 7 bases separating them. In germline, CDR1 is SEHNR, CDR2 FQNEAQ (reference sequence). CDR3 DNA sequence: TGTGCCAGCAGCTTAGGACAGAGCACCGGGGAGCTGTTTTTT. As protein: CASSLGQSTGELFF.

V gene TRBV29-1 combines with J gene TRBJ2-7; TRBD1 agrees at 10 bases. The junction had 5 bases not matched to a gene; V was cut back by 0 bases and J by 0 bases. The V gene's germline CDR1 is SQVTM and CDR2 ANQGSEA. There are 16 residues in the CDR3. The CDR3 coding sequence is TGCAGCGTTGAAGAGGGTGGGACAGGGGCCTCCTACGAGCAGTACTTC. Its protein is CSVEEGGTGASYEQYF.

V is TRBV4-2 and J is TRBJ2-7; 9 positions match TRBD2. The CDR3 consists of 18 residues. Germline CDR1 reads LGHNA; CDR2 reads YNFKEQ. After removal of 3 bases from V and 5 bases from J, the junction contained 17 bases not matched to a gene. The CDR3 DNA is TGTGCCAGCAGCCACCTGCCCGGAGGGCGGGAGGGAGTGGACGAGCAGTACTTC. It codes for CASSHLPGGREGVDEQYF.

CDR3 in amino acids: CASSYSGNSYNEQFF. DNA for the CDR3: TGTGCCAGCAGTTACTCGGGGAACTCCTACAATGAGCAGTTCTTC. This chain connects TRBV6-6 to TRBJ2-1; unclear D gene. Looked up from germline, CDR1 is MNHNY and CDR2 is SVGAGI (reference sequence). CDR3 length: 15 residues. The V end lost 0 bases, the J end lost 0 bases, and 6 bases lay between the germline ends.

The chain links TRBV5-8 to TRBJ1-1; D not certain. CDR3 size: 13 residues. Trimming removed 3 bases at V and 6 bases at J, with 12 bases between. The germline V gene has CDR1 SGHTS and CDR2 YDEGEE. DNA for the CDR3: TGTGCCAGCAGCTCGAATGGTTCGCCTGAAGCTTTCTTT. It codes for CASSSNGSPEAFF.

J is TRBJ1-5 and V is TRBV15, with D tentatively TRBD1 (5 bases). V was trimmed by 10 bases and J by 5 bases, leaving 15 bases between them. From germline, CDR1 is LNHNV and CDR2 YYDKDF (reference sequence). The CDR3 sequence is 13 residues long. CDR3 region: CAIAWGEDQPQHF. Written as DNA, the CDR3 is TGTGCCATCGCCTGGGGGGAGGATCAGCCCCAGCATTTT. Together with reference TRBV15 and TRBJ1-5, the CDR3 gives the full variable domain: DAMVIQNPRYQVTQFGKPVTLSCSQTLNHNVMYWYQQKSSQAPKLLFHYYDKDFNNEADTPDNFQSRRPNTSFCFLDIRSPGLGDTAMYLCAIAWGEDQPQHFGDGTRLSIL.

The chain employs TRBV5-4 and TRBJ2-7; D perhaps matches TRBD1 (6 bases). The V end lost 4 bases, the J end lost 3 bases, and 11 bases lay between the germline ends. Germline assignment: CDR1 SGHNT and CDR2 YYREEE (reference sequence). The CDR3 runs to 13 residues. CDR3 sequence reads: CASSHEGGYEQYF. In nucleotides, the CDR3 is TGTGCCAGCAGCCATGAAGGGGGCTACGAGCAGTACTTC. Based on the CDR3 plus reference TRBV5-4 and TRBJ2-7, the full variable domain is ETGVTQSPTHLIKTRGQQVTLRCSSQSGHNTVSWYQQALGQGPQFIFQYYREEENGRGNFPPRFSGLQFPNYSSELNVNALELDDSALYLCASSHEGGYEQYFGPGTRLTVT.

The CDR3 DNA reads TGTGCCAGTACCCCCCCGGGGACCTCCTACGAGCAGTACTTC. It encodes CASTPPGTSYEQYF. The chain couples TRBV28 to TRBJ2-7, with D perhaps given as TRBD1 or TRBD2 (5 bases each). The V gene lost 9 bases and the J gene lost 0 bases, with 15 bases spanning the gap. CDR1 and CDR2 from the germline V gene are MDHEN and SYDVKM. The CDR3 runs to 14 residues.

V gene TRBV2 combines with J gene TRBJ2-7; D might be TRBD2 (6 bases). There are 13 residues in the CDR3. The V end was cut by 2 bases, the J end by 5 bases, with 10 bases between. Germline V gene lookup returns CDR1 SNHLY and CDR2 FYNNEI. CDR3 DNA: TGTGCCAGCAGTGAACGGGGGTTAGACGAGCAGTACTTC. Protein: CASSERGLDEQYF.

This chain connects TRBV27 to TRBJ2-7, with 8 bases fitting TRBD1. The CDR3 extends over 15 amino acids. Trimming at V came to 4 bases and at J to 2 bases, leaving 7 bases not matched to a gene. Germline CDR1 and CDR2: MNHEY and SMNVEV (reference sequence). CDR3 loop: CASSSPRGLAYEQYF. The CDR3, as DNA: TGTGCCAGCAGTTCCCCCAGGGGGCTGGCCTACGAGCAGTACTTC.

V usage is TRBV18 and J usage is TRBJ2-5; 8 bases fit TRBD1. Germline CDR1 KGHSH, CDR2 LQKENI. This CDR3 is 14 amino acids long. The ends lost 3 bases at V and 5 bases at J; junction bases unmatched: 5. CDR3 loop: CASSPADREETQYF. The CDR3 nucleotides read TGTGCCAGCTCACCCGCGGACAGGGAGGAGACCCAGTACTTC.

V gene TRBV5-6 combines with J gene TRBJ1-5; 7 bases fit TRBD1. The CDR3 is 18 residues long. Germline CDR1 and CDR2: SGHDT and YYEEEE. The junction had 12 bases not matched to a gene; V was cut back by 1 base and J by 2 bases. CDR3 bases: TGTGCCAGCAGCTTGTGGACAGGAGAGATCCGGGGCAATCAGCCCCAGCATTTT. This codes for CASSLWTGEIRGNQPQHF.

V usage is TRBV6-1 and J usage is TRBJ2-7, with TRBD2 matching 7 bases. The V gene end was trimmed by 3 bases and the J gene end by 3 bases; junction bases not matched to a gene: 5. Germline CDR1 is MNHNS and CDR2 is SASEGT. The CDR3 is 14 residues long. The DNA for the CDR3 is TGTGCCAGCAGTGAGCGGGAGATGGGCTACGAGCAGTACTTC. Its translation: CASSEREMGYEQYF.

This clone was observed a single time. The chain couples TRBV2 to TRBJ2-7; TRBD2 matches 11 bases. Unmatched junction bases numbered 14, after V lost 6 bases and J lost 7 bases. Germline V gene sequence: CDR1 SNHLY, CDR2 FYNNEI. This CDR3 spans 16 amino acids. Here the CDR3 reads CASRTSLAGGPREQYF. DNA of the CDR3: TGTGCCAGCAGGACCTCCTTAGCGGGAGGGCCGAGAGAGCAGTACTTC.

The chain uses TRBV27 and TRBJ2-7, with D possibly being TRBD2 (6 bases). Germline V gives CDR1 MNHEY, CDR2 SMNVEV (reference sequence). The CDR3 has 14 amino acids. V lost 2 bases and J 4 bases, leaving 12 bases between the germline ends. This chain's CDR3 is CASSLGLAKYEQYF. DNA of the CDR3: TGTGCCAGCAGTTTAGGGCTAGCGAAATACGAGCAGTACTTC.

With respect to this clone: Other nucleotide sequences in the sample specify the same CDR3. V usage is TRBV28 and J usage is TRBJ2-7, with unresolved D. The length of the CDR3 is 13 residues. In germline, CDR1 is MDHEN, CDR2 SYDVKM. V was shortened by 3 bases and J by 3 bases, with 9 bases between the two germline ends. The DNA for the CDR3 is TGTGCCAGCAGTTTGGGCAGCAGCTACGAGCAGTACTTC. Amino acids: CASSLGSSYEQYF.

The chain uses TRBV5-4 and TRBJ2-7; the D is unclear. Deletions cut 1 base from V and 5 bases from J, with 10 bases between. The CDR3 spans 13 residues. Germline V gene sequence: CDR1 SGHNT, CDR2 YYREEE (reference sequence). CDR3 DNA sequence: TGTGCCAGCAGCTTGCTCGCGAAAAACGAGCAGTACTTC. This sequence encodes CASSLLAKNEQYF.

CDR3 sequence (DNA): TGTGCCAGCAGCCTCGTAGCGGAGATGCAGGGATATTTT. It codes for CASSLVAEMQGYF. The chain recombines TRBV7-9 with TRBJ2-3, with TRBD2 as a possible D gene (6 bases). V lost 5 bases, J lost 15 bases, and 21 bases lay in between. From germline, CDR1 is SEHNR and CDR2 FQNEAQ (reference sequence). CDR3 length: 13 residues.

The J gene is TRBJ2-1, the V gene TRBV7-9, with 7 nucleotides matching TRBD2. From germline, CDR1 is SEHNR and CDR2 FQNEAQ (reference sequence). The CDR3 extends over 14 amino acids. Unmatched junction bases numbered 6, after V lost 1 base and J lost 9 bases. CDR3 amino acids: CASSLGGRASEQFF. DNA of the CDR3: TGTGCCAGCAGCTTAGGAGGGAGGGCTAGTGAGCAGTTCTTC.

V usage is TRBV29-1 and J usage is TRBJ2-3; D is possibly TRBD2 (7 bases). Between the trimmed V and J ends, which lost 0 bases and 0 bases, there was a span of 22 bases. The CDR3 runs 19 residues. Germline V gene lookup returns CDR1 SQVTM and CDR2 ANQGSEA. The CDR3 here is CSVEDVRGGKGGSTDTQYF. The CDR3, as DNA: TGCAGCGTTGAAGATGTACGGGGAGGGAAAGGGGGTAGCACAGATACGCAGTATTTT.

As regards this clone: This CDR3 is also generated by other DNA sequences in the sample. The chain is built from TRBV28 and TRBJ2-7; D not certain. There are 13 residues in the CDR3. Between the trimmed V and J ends, which lost 3 bases and 1 base, there was a span of 7 bases. From germline, CDR1 is MDHEN and CDR2 SYDVKM. CDR3 region: CASSFASSYEQYF. Here the CDR3 DNA reads TGTGCCAGCAGTTTCGCCAGTTCCTACGAGCAGTACTTC.

The V call is TRBV14, the J call TRBJ2-1; 9 bases agree with TRBD2. The trim removed 0 bases at V and 5 bases at J, leaving 8 bases unmatched. Germline CDR1 and CDR2: SGHDN and FVKESK. The CDR3 is made up of 17 amino acids. The CDR3 nucleotides read TGTGCCAGCAGCCAAGAGGGGGTAGCGGGAGAGAACAATGAGCAGTTCTTC. Encoded protein: CASSQEGVAGENNEQFF. The full variable domain, with the rest looked up from reference TRBV14 and TRBJ2-1, is EAGVTQFPSHSVIEKGQTVTLRCDPISGHDNLYWYRRVMGKEIKFLLHFVKESKQDESGMPNNRFLAERTGGTYSTLKVQPAELEDSGVYFCASSQEGVAGENNEQFFGPGTRLTVL.

The DNA of the CDR3 is TGTGCCAGCAGTGACCCGAATAATGAAAAACTGTTTTTT. As protein: CASSDPNNEKLFF. The rearrangement joins TRBV2 to TRBJ1-4; D unresolved. Germline V gives CDR1 SNHLY, CDR2 FYNNEI. Trimming left V 3 bases short and J 4 bases short, with 6 bases between. The CDR3 sequence is 13 residues long.

V gene TRBV9 combines with J gene TRBJ2-2, with 7 bases aligning to TRBD1. J was trimmed by 0 bases and V by 3 bases; bases with no gene match: 17. CDR1 is SGDLS, CDR2 YYNGEE, per germline. The CDR3 is made up of 20 amino acids. In DNA form, the CDR3 reads TGTGCCAGCAGCGGTCCAGGGGGTACCGGACATAAAGCGAACACCGGGGAGCTGTTTTTT. Translating it yields CASSGPGGTGHKANTGELFF.